This T cell receptor (beta chain) comes out of a study of blood T cells in healthy people across ages. Findings and limits, study-wide: In older individuals, TCR beta diversity per million T cells was lower, falling roughly linearly with age.

This clonotype has at least ten counts. The antigen remains undetermined. A second PCR, run for about 6 to 11 cycles, used a sample-barcoded 5' primer plus a J-beta primer mix. A tag from a template-switch adaptor with 12 random nucleotides marked each cDNA molecule. From the 5' RACE reads, TCRdb called clonotypes with MiXCR, one entry per CDR3 protein. The sample yields some 1.4 million distinct CDR3 sequences, about 40% seen once. V was pared by 1 base and J by 5 bases, with 5 bases of the junction left unmatched. Germline loops: CDR1 SEHNR, CDR2 FQNEAQ (reference sequence). The CDR3 is made up of 15 amino acids.

The clonotype originates from a woman in her late teens or twenties in good health. This rearrangement joins TRBV7-9 to TRBJ2-1, with TRBD2 matching over 7 bases. Input material: blood. The DNA of the CDR3 is TGTGCCAGCAGCTTAGTACGGCTAGCGGACAATGAGCAGTTCTTC. Its translation: CASSLVRLADNEQFF.